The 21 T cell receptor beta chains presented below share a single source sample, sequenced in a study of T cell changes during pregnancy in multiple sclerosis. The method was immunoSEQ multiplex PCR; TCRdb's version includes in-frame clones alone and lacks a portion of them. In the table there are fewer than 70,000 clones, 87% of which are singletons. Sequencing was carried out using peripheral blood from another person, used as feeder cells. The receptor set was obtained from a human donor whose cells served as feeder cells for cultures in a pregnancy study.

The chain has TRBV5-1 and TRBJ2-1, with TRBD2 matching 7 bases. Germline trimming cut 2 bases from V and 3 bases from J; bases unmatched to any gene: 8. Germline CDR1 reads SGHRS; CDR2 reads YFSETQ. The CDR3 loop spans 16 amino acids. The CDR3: CASSLTGAGNYNEQFF. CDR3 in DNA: TGCGCCAGCAGCTTAACTGGAGCGGGGAACTACAATGAGCAGTTCTTC.

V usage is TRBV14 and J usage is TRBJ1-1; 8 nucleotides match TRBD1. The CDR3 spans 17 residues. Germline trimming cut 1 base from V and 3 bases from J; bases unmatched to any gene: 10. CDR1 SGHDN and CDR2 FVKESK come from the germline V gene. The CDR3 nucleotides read TGTGCCAGCAGCCAAGTCCTAGGACAGGGCAGGGACACTGAAGCTTTCTTT. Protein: CASSQVLGQGRDTEAFF.

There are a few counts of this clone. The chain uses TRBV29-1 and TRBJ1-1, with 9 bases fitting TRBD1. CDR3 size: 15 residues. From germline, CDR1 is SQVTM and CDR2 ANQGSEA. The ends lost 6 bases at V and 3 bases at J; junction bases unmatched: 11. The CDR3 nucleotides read TGCAGCGTGGCTGCTTGGGACAGGGAGGACACTGAAGCTTTCTTT. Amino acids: CSVAAWDREDTEAFF.

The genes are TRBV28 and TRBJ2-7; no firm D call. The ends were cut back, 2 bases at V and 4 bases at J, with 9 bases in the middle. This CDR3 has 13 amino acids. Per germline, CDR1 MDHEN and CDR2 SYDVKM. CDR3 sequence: CASSLGYLYEQYF. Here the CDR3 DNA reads TGTGCCAGCAGTTTAGGGTACCTATACGAGCAGTACTTC.

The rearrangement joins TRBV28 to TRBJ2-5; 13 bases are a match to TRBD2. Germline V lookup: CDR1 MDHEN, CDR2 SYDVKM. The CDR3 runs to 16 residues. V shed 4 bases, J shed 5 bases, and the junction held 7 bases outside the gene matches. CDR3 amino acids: CASSSTSGGAWETQYF. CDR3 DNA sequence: TGTGCCAGCAGTTCAACTAGCGGGGGGGCCTGGGAGACCCAGTACTTC.

The CDR3 reads CASSGGDAYEQYF. CDR3 nucleotide sequence: TGTGCCAGCAGTGGGGGGGATGCCTACGAGCAGTACTTC. The chain employs TRBV6-1 and TRBJ2-7; possibly TRBD2 for D (6 bases). Germline CDR1 is MNHNS and CDR2 is SASEGT. There are 13 residues in the CDR3. V dropped 4 bases and J dropped 2 bases, with 9 bases sitting between them.

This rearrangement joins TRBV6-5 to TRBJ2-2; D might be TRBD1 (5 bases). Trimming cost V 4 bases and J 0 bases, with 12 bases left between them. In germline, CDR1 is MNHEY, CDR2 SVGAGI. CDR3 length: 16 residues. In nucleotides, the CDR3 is TGTGCCAGCAGTTTCCAAAGGGGCTCGAACACCGGGGAGCTGTTTTTT. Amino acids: CASSFQRGSNTGELFF.

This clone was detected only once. CDR3 residues: CASSNQRSVNEAFF. CDR3 DNA sequence: TGTGCCAGCAGTAACCAACGTTCGGTGAATGAAGCTTTCTTT. The chain employs TRBV25-1 and TRBJ1-1; D is uncertain. CDR1 and CDR2 (germline): MGHDK, SYGVNS. The CDR3 contains 14 residues. With 5 bases removed from V and 7 bases from J, the gap between germline ends came to 17 bases. Supplemented by reference TRBV25-1 and TRBJ1-1, the full variable domain reads EADIYQTPRYLVIGTGKKITLECSQTMGHDKMYWYQQDPGMELHLIHYSYGVNSTEKGDLSSESTVSRIRTEHFPLTLESARPSHTSQYLCASSNQRSVNEAFFGQGTRLTVV.

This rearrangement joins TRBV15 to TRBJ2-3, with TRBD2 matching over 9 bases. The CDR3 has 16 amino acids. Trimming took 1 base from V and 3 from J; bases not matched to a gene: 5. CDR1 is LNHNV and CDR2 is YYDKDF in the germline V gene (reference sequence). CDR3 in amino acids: CATSRGTSASTDTQYF. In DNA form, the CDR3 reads TGTGCCACCAGCAGAGGGACTAGCGCCTCTACAGATACGCAGTATTTT.

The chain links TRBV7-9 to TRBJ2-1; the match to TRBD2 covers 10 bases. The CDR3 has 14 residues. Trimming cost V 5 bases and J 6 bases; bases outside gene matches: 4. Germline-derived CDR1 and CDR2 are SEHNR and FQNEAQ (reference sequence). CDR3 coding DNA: TGTGCCAGCAGCCAAGCGGGGGGGCGCAATGAGCAGTTCTTC. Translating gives CASSQAGGRNEQFF.

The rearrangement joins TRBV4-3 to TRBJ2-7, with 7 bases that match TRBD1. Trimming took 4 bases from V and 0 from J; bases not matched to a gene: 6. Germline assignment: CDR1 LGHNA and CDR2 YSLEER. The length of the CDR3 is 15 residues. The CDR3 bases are TGCGCCAGCAGCCTACGACAGGGATACTCCTACGAGCAGTACTTC. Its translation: CASSLRQGYSYEQYF.

The CDR3 DNA sequence: TGTGCCAGCAGCTTGTCGGGCACAGATACGCAGTATTTT. This sequence encodes CASSLSGTDTQYF. The chain is built from TRBV5-6 and TRBJ2-3; D gene uncertain. V lost 1 base and J lost 1, with 4 bases in between. The CDR3 is 13 amino acids. CDR1 and CDR2 from the germline V gene are SGHDT and YYEEEE.

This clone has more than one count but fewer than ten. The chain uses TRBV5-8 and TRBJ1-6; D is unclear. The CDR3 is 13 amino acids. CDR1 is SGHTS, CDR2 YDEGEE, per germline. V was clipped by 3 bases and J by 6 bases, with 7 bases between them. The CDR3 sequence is CASSSITNSPLHF. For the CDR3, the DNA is TGTGCCAGCAGCTCCATTACTAATTCACCCCTCCACTTT.

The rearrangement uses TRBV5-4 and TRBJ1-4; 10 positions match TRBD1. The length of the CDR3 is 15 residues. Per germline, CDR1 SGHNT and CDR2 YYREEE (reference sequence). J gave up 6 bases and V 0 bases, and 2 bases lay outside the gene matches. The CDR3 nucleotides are TGTGCCAGCAGCTTGGCCGGGACAGGGGATGAAAAACTGTTTTTT. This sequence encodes CASSLAGTGDEKLFF.

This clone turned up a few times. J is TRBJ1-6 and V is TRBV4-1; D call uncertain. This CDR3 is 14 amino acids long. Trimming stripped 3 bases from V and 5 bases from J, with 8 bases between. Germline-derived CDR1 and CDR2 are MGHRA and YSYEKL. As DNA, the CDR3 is TGCGCCAGCAGCCACCCCGCCAATAATTCACCCCTCCACTTT. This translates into CASSHPANNSPLHF.

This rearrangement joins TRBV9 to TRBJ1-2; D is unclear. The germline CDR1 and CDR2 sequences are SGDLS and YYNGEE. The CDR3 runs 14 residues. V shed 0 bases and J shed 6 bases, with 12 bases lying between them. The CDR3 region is CASSVGGLPDGYTF. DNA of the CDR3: TGTGCCAGCAGCGTAGGAGGACTTCCGGATGGCTACACCTTC.

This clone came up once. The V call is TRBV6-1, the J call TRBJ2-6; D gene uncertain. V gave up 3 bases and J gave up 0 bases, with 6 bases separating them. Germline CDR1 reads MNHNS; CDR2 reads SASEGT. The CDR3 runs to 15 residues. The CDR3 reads CASSDWTSGANVLTF. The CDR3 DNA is TGTGCCAGCAGTGACTGGACCTCTGGGGCCAACGTCCTGACTTTC.

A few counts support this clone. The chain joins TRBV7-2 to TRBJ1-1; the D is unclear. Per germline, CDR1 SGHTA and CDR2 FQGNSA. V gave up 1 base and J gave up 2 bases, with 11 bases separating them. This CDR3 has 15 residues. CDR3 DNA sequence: TGTGCCAGCAGCTTAGGGTGGGTCGGAAACACTGAAGCTTTCTTT. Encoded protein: CASSLGWVGNTEAFF.

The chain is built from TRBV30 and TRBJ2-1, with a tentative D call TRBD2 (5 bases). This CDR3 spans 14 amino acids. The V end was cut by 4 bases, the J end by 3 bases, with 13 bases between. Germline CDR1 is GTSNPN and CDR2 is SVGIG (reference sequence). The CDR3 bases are TGTGCCTGGAACGGACTCCAGGTCTACAATGAGCAGTTCTTC. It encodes CAWNGLQVYNEQFF.

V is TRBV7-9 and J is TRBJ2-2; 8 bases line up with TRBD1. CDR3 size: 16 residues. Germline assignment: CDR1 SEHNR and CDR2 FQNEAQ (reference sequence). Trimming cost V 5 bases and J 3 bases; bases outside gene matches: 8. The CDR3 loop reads CASSLLGQGHTGELFF. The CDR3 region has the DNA TGTGCCAGCAGCCTACTCGGACAGGGTCACACCGGGGAGCTGTTTTTT.

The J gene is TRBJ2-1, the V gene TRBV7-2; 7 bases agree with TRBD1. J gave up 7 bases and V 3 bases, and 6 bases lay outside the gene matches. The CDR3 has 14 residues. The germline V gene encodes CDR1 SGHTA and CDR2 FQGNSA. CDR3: CASSFTTGLNEQFF. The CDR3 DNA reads TGTGCCAGCAGCTTTACGACAGGGCTGAATGAGCAGTTCTTC.